This T cell receptor (beta chain) was observed in a study of CD8+ T cells in alopecia areata. Overall study context: The protocol delivered tofacitinib for 6 to 18 months, then withdrew it for 6 months.

Germline CDR1 and CDR2: WNHNN and SYGVQD (reference sequence). V was pared by 3 bases and J by 4 bases, with 6 bases between. The CDR3 spans 12 residues. Whole-study results and caveats: Possibly because of HLA-related factors, TCR sharing was less clear across patients than in mice. More clonal than normal scalp was lesional scalp, particularly alopecia totalis/universalis.

About this clone: The antigen is unknown.

Once RNA had been extracted, it was reverse transcribed into cDNA to act as the sequencing template. Produced via immunoSEQ multiplex PCR; TCRdb's table is partial and in-frame only. The sample lists roughly 150,000 clones, around half seen once, with roughly a fifth in the top ten. The receptor's source is a human donor with alopecia areata. This sequence joins TRBV10-1 and TRBJ1-2; D gene unclear. Sample: CD8+ T cells sorted from blood, taken at week 0. CDR3 loop: CASSDSSYGYTF. In DNA form, the CDR3 reads TGCGCCAGCAGTGACTCGTCCTATGGCTACACCTTC.